This entry lists 8 T cell receptor beta chains sequenced from one sample in a study of cytomegalovirus exposure and HLA in healthy donors. The PCR used 60 Vbeta and 13 Jbeta primers. TCRdb's copy holds only in-frame clones and misses some; the assay was immunoSEQ multiplex PCR. The sample lists roughly 170,000 clones; less than 85% were seen once. The specimen was PBMCs. The receptors were sampled from a male donor in good health and CMV-seronegative.

CDR3 nucleotide sequence: TGTGCCAGTAGTATAACACTCACAGGGACCGGAGAAAAACTGTTTTTT. Its protein is CASSITLTGTGEKLFF. The chain uses TRBV19 and TRBJ1-4; D possibly corresponds to TRBD1 (6 bases). CDR1 and CDR2 (germline): LNHDA, SQIVND (reference sequence). This CDR3 is built from 16 residues. The V end lost 2 bases, the J end lost 8 bases, and 18 bases lay between the germline ends. Full variable domain (rest looked up from reference TRBV19 and TRBJ1-4): DGGITQSPKYLFRKEGQNVTLSCEQNLNHDAMYWYRQDPGQGLRLIYYSQIVNDFQKGDIAEGYSVSREKKESFPLTVTSAQKNPTAFYLCASSITLTGTGEKLFFGSGTQLSVL.

V is TRBV5-1 and J is TRBJ2-1, with 8 bases that match TRBD2. Germline V gene data show CDR1 as SGHRS and CDR2 as YFSETQ. Trimming removed 4 bases from V and 8 bases from J; junction bases left unmatched: 14. CDR3 length: 16 amino acids. DNA of the CDR3: TGCGCCAGCAGCCGGGGGTTAGCGGGACTTAACTATGAGCAGTTCTTC. Translating gives CASSRGLAGLNYEQFF.

The V gene is TRBV7-3, the J gene TRBJ1-1; TRBD1 matches at 8 bases. This CDR3 has 15 residues. Per germline, CDR1 SGHTA and CDR2 FQGTGA. The J segment lost 7 bases and the V segment lost 5 bases, leaving 12 bases of the junction unmatched. This CDR3 is CASSRAGGTSGEAFF. The CDR3 nucleotides read TGTGCCAGCAGCCGTGCAGGGGGCACATCGGGTGAAGCTTTCTTT.

The chain recombines TRBV6-5 with TRBJ2-5; 14 bases align to TRBD2. The better agreement between TRBJ2-7 and the DNA end casts doubt on the J call. Germline CDR1 is MNHEY and CDR2 is SVGAGI. The CDR3 covers 16 residues. Written as DNA, the CDR3 is TGTGCCAGCAGTTACTCGACTAGCGGGAGGGCCTACGAGCAGTACTTC. It codes for CASSYSTSGRAYEQYF.

This rearrangement joins TRBV28 to TRBJ2-5, with D possibly matching TRBD2 (5 bases). V was pared by 7 bases and J by 5 bases, with 17 bases between. Per germline, CDR1 MDHEN and CDR2 SYDVKM. This CDR3 spans 14 amino acids. This CDR3 is CASIASSDWETQYF. The DNA for the CDR3 is TGTGCCAGCATAGCTAGCTCCGATTGGGAGACCCAGTACTTC.

The chain carries TRBV5-6 and TRBJ2-7; possibly TRBD2 for D (6 bases). The V end was cut by 1 base, the J end by 4 bases, with 9 bases between. The CDR3 runs 13 residues. CDR1 and CDR2 from the germline V gene are SGHDT and YYEEEE. The CDR3 sequence: CASSLRGRYEQYF. The CDR3 bases are TGTGCCAGCAGCTTGCGGGGGAGGTACGAGCAGTACTTC. Together with reference TRBV5-6 and TRBJ2-7, the CDR3 gives the full variable domain: DAGVTQSPTHLIKTRGQQVTLRCSPKSGHDTVSWYQQALGQGPQFIFQYYEEEERQRGNFPDRFSGHQFPNYSSELNVNALLLGDSALYLCASSLRGRYEQYFGPGTRLTVT.

The chain couples TRBV9 to TRBJ2-3, with TRBD2 identical over 16 bases. This CDR3 spans 20 amino acids. CDR1 and CDR2 (germline): SGDLS, YYNGEE. V lost 4 bases and J lost 2; bases outside the gene matches: 13. The DNA for the CDR3 is TGTGCCAGCAGCACCGAAACCCCGGGACTAGCGGGAGGGCCCACAGATACGCAGTATTTT. Encoded protein: CASSTETPGLAGGPTDTQYF.

A note on this clone: Other DNA sequences from this sample encode an identical CDR3 as well. The chain couples TRBV19 to TRBJ1-1; tentatively, D is TRBD1 (5 bases). V lost 4 bases and J lost 2, with 8 bases in between. Per germline, CDR1 LNHDA and CDR2 SQIVND (reference sequence). CDR3 length equals 13 residues. The CDR3, as DNA: TGTGCCAGTAGTACTACAGGTAACACTGAAGCTTTCTTT. Translating it yields CASSTTGNTEAFF.